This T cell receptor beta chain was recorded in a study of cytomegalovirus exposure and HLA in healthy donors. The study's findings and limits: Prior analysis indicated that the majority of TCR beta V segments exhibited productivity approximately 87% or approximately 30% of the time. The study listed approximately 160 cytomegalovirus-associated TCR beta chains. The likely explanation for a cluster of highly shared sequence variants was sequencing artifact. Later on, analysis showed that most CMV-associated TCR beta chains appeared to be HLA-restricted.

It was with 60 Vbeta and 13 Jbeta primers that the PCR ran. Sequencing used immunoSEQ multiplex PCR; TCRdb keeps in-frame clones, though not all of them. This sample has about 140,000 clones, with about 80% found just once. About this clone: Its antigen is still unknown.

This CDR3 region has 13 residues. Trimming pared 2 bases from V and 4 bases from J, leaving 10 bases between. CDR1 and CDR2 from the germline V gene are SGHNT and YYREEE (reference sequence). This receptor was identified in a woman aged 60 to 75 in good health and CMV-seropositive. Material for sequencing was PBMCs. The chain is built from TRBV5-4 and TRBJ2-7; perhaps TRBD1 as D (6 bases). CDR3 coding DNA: TGTGCCAGCAGCTTTGGGACATCTTACGAGCAGTACTTC. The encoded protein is CASSFGTSYEQYF. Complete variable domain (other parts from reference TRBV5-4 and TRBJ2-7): ETGVTQSPTHLIKTRGQQVTLRCSSQSGHNTVSWYQQALGQGPQFIFQYYREEENGRGNFPPRFSGLQFPNYSSELNVNALELDDSALYLCASSFGTSYEQYFGPGTRLTVT.